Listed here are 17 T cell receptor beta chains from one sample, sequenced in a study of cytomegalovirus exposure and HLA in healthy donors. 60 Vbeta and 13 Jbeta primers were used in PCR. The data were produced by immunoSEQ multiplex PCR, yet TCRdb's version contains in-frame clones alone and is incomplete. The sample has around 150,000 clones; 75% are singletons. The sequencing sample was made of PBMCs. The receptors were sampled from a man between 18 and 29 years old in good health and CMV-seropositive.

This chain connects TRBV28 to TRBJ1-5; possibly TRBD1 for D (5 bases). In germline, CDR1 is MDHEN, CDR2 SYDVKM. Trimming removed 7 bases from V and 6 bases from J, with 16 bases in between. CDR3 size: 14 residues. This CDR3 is CASKTPVGGQPQHF. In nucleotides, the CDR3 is TGTGCCAGCAAGACCCCGGTGGGGGGTCAGCCCCAGCATTTT. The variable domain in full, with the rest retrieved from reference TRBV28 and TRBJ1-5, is DVKVTQSSRYLVKRTGEKVFLECVQDMDHENMFWYRQDPGLGLRLIYFSYDVKMKEKGDIPEGYSVSREKKERFSLILESASTNQTSMYLCASKTPVGGQPQHFGDGTRLSIL.

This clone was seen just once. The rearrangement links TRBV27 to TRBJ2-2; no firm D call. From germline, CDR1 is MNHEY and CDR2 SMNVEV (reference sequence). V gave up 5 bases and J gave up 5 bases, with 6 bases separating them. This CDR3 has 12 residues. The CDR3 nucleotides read TGTGCCAGCAGTCCCTCGACCGGGGAGCTGTTTTTT. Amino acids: CASSPSTGELFF.

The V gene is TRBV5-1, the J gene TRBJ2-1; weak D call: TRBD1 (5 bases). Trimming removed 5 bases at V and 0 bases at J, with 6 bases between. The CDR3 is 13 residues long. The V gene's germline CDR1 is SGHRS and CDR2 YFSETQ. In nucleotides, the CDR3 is TGCGCCAGCAGGGACATCTCCTACAATGAGCAGTTCTTC. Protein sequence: CASRDISYNEQFF.

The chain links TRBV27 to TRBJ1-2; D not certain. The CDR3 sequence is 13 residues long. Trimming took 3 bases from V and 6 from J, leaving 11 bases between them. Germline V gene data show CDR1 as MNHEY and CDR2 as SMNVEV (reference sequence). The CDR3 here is CASSLAGVDGYTF. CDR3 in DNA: TGTGCCAGCAGTTTGGCGGGCGTCGATGGCTACACCTTC.

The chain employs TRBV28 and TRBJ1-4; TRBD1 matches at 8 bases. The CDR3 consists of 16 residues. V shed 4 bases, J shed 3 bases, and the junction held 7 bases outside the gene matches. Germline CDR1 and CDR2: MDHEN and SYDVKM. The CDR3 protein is CASSSWTGRANEKLFF. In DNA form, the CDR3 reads TGTGCCAGCAGTTCCTGGACAGGGCGGGCTAATGAAAAACTGTTTTTT. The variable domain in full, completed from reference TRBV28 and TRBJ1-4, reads DVKVTQSSRYLVKRTGEKVFLECVQDMDHENMFWYRQDPGLGLRLIYFSYDVKMKEKGDIPEGYSVSREKKERFSLILESASTNQTSMYLCASSSWTGRANEKLFFGSGTQLSVL.

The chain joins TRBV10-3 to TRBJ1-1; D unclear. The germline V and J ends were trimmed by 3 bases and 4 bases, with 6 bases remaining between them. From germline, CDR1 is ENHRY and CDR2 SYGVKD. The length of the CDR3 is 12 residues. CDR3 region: CAISDFSTEAFF. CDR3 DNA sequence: TGTGCCATCAGTGACTTTAGCACTGAAGCTTTCTTT.

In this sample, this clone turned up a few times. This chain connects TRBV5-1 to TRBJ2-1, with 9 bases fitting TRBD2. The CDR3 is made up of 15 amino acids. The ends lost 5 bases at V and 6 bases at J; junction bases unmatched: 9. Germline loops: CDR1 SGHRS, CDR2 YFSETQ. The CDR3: CASSPRASGTNEQFF. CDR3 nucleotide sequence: TGCGCCAGCAGTCCCCGGGCTAGCGGGACCAATGAGCAGTTCTTC.

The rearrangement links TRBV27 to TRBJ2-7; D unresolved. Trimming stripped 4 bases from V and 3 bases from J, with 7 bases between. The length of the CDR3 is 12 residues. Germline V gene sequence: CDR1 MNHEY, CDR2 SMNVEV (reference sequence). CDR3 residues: CASSSDFYEQYF. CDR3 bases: TGTGCCAGCAGTTCTGACTTCTACGAGCAGTACTTC.

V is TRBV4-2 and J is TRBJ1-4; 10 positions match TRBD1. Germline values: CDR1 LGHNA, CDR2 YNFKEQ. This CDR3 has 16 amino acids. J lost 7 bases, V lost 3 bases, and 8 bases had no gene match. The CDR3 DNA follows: TGTGCCAGCAGCCAGCCCCCGGGACAGGGGATTGAAAAACTGTTTTTT. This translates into CASSQPPGQGIEKLFF.

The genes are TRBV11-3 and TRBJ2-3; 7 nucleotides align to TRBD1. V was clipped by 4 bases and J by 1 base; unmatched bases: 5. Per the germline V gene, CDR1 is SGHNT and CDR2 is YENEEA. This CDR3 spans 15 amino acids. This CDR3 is CASSSTGAGTDTQYF. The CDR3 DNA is TGTGCCAGCAGCTCAACAGGGGCGGGCACAGATACGCAGTATTTT.

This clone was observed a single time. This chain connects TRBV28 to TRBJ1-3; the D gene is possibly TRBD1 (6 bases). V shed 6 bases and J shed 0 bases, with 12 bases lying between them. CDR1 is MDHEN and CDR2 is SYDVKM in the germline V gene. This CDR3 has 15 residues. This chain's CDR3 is CASSLRGGSGNTIYF. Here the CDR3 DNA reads TGTGCCAGCAGCCTTCGAGGGGGCTCTGGAAACACCATATATTTT.

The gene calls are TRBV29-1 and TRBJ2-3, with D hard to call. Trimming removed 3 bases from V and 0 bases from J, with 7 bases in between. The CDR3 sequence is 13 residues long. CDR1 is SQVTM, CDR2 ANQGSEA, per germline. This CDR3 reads CSVEGASTDTQYF. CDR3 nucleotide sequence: TGCAGCGTTGAGGGCGCGAGCACAGATACGCAGTATTTT.

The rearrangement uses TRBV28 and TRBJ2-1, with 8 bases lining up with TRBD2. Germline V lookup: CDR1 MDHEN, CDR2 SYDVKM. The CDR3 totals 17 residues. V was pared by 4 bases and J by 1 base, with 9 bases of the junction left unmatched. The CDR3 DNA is TGTGCCAGCAGTTCCGGGACTAGACTGTGGTCCTACAATGAGCAGTTCTTC. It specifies CASSSGTRLWSYNEQFF. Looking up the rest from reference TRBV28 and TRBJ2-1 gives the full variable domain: DVKVTQSSRYLVKRTGEKVFLECVQDMDHENMFWYRQDPGLGLRLIYFSYDVKMKEKGDIPEGYSVSREKKERFSLILESASTNQTSMYLCASSSGTRLWSYNEQFFGPGTRLTVL.

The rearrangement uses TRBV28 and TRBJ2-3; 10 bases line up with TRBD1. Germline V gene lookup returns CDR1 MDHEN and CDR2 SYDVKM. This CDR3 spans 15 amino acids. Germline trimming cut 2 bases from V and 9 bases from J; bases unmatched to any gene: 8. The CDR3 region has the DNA TGTGCCAGCAGTTTAGGGGACAGGGGAACGAAGACGCAGTATTTT. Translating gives CASSLGDRGTKTQYF.

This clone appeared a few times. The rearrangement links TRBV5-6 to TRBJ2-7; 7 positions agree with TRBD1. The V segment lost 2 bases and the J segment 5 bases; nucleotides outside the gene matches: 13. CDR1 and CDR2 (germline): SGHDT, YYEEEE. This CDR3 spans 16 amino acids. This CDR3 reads CASSFPGQSSPHEQYF. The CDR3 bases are TGTGCCAGCAGCTTTCCGGGACAGAGTTCCCCCCACGAGCAGTACTTC.

The CDR3 here is CASSPNRDKNIQYF. DNA of the CDR3: TGTGCCAGCTCACCCAACAGGGACAAAAACATTCAGTACTTC. The genes are TRBV18 and TRBJ2-4, with a weak D call TRBD1 (6 bases). Trimming took 3 bases from V and 3 from J, leaving 9 bases between them. The length of the CDR3 is 14 residues. Germline-derived CDR1 and CDR2 are KGHSH and LQKENI.

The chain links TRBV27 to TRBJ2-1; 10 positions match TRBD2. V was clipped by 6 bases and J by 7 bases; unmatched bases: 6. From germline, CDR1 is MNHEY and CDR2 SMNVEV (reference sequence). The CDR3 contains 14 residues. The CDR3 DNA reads TGTGCCAGCAGGGAGCTAGCGGGGGTAAATGAGCAGTTCTTC. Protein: CASRELAGVNEQFF.